Given below is one T cell receptor beta chain in context. The assay was immunoSEQ multiplex PCR, and TCRdb's table has in-frame clones only and misses some. Seen here are under 150,000 clones, roughly 91% observed once, and the top ten hold over 1.5%. The source of the sample is a study of control samples from healthy donors and cancer patients. V shed 1 base and J 10 bases; nucleotides not matched to a gene: 9. Germline V lookup: CDR1 SGHNT, CDR2 YENEEA. The CDR3 consists of 17 residues. This TCR came from a man aged 50 or older with head and neck cancer. Sequencing was carried out using PBMCs. V usage is TRBV11-3 and J usage is TRBJ2-1; 14 nucleotides align to TRBD2. CDR3 sequence reads: CASSLGLAGGLSLEQFF. The CDR3 coding sequence is TGTGCCAGCAGCTTAGGACTAGCGGGGGGGCTCTCTTTGGAGCAGTTCTTC.